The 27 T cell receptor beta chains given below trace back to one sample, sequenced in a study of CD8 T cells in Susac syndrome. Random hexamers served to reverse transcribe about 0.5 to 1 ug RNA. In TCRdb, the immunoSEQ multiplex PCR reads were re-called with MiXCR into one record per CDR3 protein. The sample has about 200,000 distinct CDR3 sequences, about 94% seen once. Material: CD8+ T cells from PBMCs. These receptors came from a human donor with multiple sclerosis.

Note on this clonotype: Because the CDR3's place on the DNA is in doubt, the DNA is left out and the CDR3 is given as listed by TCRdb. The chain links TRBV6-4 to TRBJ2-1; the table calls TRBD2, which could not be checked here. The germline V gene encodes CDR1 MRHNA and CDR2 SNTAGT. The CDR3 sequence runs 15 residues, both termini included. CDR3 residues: CASSTSAGSYNEQFF.

The CDR3 spells CASSLSLQSTDTQYF. CDR3 bases: TGTGCCAGCAGTTTAAGTTTACAGAGCACAGATACGCAGTATTTT. V gene TRBV6-4 combines with J gene TRBJ2-3; D gene uncertain. Trimming pared 5 bases from V and 0 bases from J, leaving 12 bases between. CDR3 length equals 15 residues. Per the germline V gene, CDR1 is MRHNA and CDR2 is SNTAGT.

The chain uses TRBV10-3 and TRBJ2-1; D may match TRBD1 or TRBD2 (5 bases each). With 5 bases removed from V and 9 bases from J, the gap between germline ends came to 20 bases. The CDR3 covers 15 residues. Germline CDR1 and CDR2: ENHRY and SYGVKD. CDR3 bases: TGTGCCATCAGTACCCCGGGGCAGGGTAGCCGTGAGCAGTTCTTC. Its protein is CAISTPGQGSREQFF.

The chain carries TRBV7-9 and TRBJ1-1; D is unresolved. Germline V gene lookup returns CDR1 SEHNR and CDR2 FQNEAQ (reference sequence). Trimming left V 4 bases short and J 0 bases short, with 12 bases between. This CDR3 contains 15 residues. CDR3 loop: CASSSMVGVNTEAFF. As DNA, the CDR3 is TGTGCCAGCAGCTCCATGGTTGGGGTGAACACTGAAGCTTTCTTT.

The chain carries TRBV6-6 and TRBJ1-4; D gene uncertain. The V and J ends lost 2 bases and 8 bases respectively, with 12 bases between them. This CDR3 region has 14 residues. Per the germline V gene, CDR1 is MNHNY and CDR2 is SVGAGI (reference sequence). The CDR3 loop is CASSYIEKTEKLFF. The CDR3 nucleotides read TGTGCCAGCAGTTACATCGAGAAGACCGAAAAACTGTTTTTT.

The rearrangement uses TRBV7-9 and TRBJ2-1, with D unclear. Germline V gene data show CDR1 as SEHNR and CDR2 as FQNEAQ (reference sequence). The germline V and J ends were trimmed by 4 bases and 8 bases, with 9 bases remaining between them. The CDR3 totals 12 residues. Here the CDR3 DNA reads TGTGCCAGCAGCTCGACTGGGTATGAGCAGTTCTTC. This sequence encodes CASSSTGYEQFF.

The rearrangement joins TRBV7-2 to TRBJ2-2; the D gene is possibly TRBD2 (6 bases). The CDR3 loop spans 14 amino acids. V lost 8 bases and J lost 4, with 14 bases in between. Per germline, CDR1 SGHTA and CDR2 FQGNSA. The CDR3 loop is CASGGLVGTGELFF. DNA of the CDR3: TGTGCCAGCGGGGGACTCGTCGGCACCGGGGAGCTGTTTTTT.

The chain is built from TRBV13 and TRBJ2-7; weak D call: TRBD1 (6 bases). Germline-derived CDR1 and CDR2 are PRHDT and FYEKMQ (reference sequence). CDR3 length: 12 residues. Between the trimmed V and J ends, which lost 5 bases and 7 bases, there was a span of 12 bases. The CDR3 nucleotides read TGTGCCAGCAGCCACAGGGTCAGGGAGCAGTACTTC. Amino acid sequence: CASSHRVREQYF.

The CDR3 protein is CSARDLGESGNEQFF. The CDR3, as DNA: TGCAGTGCTAGAGATTTGGGGGAGTCGGGAAATGAGCAGTTCTTC. The J gene is TRBJ2-1, the V gene TRBV20-1; D may correspond to TRBD1 or TRBD2 (5 bases each). CDR1 DFQATT and CDR2 SNEGSKA come from the germline V gene (reference sequence). V gave up 0 bases and J gave up 7 bases, with 16 bases separating them. This CDR3 region has 15 residues.

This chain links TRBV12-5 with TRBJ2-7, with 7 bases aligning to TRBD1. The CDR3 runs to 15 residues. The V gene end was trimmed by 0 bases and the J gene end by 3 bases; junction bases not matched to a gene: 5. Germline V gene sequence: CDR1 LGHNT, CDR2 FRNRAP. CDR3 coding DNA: TGTGCTAGTGGTTTGGTACAGGGACAGTACTACGAGCAGTACTTC. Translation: CASGLVQGQYYEQYF.

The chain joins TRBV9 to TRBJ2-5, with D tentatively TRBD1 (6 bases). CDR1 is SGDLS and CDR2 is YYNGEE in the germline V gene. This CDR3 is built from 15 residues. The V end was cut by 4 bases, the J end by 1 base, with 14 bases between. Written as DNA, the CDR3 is TGTGCCAGCAGCTCCCAGACAGGAATCCAAGAGACCCAGTACTTC. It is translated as CASSSQTGIQETQYF.

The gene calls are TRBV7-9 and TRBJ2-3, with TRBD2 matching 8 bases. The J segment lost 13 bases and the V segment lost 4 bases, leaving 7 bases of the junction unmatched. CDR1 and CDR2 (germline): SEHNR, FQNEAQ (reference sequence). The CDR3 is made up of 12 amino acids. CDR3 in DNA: TGTGCCAGCAGCTCTCCGGGACTAGAGAAGTATTTT. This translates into CASSSPGLEKYF.

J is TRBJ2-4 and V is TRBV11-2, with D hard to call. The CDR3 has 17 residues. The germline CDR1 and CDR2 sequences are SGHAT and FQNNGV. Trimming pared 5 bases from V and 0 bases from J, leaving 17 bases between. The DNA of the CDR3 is TGTGCCAGCAGCCCTCGATTACGCAAGCTAGCCAAAAACATTCAGTACTTC. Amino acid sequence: CASSPRLRKLAKNIQYF.

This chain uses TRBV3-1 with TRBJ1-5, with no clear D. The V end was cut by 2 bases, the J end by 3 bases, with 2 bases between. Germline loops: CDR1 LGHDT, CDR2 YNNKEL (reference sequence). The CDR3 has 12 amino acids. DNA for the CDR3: TGTGCCAGCAGCCAAAACAATCAGCCCCAGCATTTT. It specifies CASSQNNQPQHF.

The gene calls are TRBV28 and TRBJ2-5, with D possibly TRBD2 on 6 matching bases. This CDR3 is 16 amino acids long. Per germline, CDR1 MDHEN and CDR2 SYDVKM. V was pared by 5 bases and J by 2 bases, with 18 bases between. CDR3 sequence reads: CASSPPTPGLQETQYF. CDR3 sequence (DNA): TGTGCCAGCAGTCCACCGACTCCGGGACTTCAAGAGACCCAGTACTTC.

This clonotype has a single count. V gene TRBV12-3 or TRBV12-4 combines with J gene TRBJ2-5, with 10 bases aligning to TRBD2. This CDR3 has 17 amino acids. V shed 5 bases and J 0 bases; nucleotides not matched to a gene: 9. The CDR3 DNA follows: TGTGCCAGCAGTCCAGGGCAGACTAGCGGGTACCAAGAGACCCAGTACTTC. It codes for CASSPGQTSGYQETQYF.

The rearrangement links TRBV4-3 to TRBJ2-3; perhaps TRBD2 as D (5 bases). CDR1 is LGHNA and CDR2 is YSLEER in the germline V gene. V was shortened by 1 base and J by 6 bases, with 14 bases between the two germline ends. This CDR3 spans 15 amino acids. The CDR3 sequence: CASSQGPTTGDTQYF. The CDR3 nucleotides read TGCGCCAGCAGCCAAGGCCCTACGACGGGGGATACGCAGTATTTT.

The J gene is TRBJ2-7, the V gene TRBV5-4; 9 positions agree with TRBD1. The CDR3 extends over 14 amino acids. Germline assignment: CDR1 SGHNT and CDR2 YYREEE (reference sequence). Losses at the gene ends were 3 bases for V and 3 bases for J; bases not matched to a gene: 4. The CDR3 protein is CASSSRDRDYEQYF. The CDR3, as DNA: TGTGCCAGCAGCTCCCGGGACAGGGACTACGAGCAGTACTTC.

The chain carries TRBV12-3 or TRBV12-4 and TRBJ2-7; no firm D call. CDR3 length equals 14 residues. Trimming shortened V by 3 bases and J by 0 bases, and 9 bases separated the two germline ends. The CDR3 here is CASSFEGSSYEQYF. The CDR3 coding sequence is TGTGCCAGCAGTTTTGAAGGAAGCTCCTACGAGCAGTACTTC.

CDR3 nucleotides: TGTGCCTGGAGCGAGAGAATGGGTTACAATGAGCAGTTCTTC. Its translation is CAWSERMGYNEQFF. The chain carries TRBV30 and TRBJ2-1; D gene uncertain. Trimming left V 3 bases short and J 4 bases short, with 13 bases between. The CDR3 extends over 14 amino acids. The V gene's germline CDR1 is GTSNPN and CDR2 SVGIG (reference sequence).

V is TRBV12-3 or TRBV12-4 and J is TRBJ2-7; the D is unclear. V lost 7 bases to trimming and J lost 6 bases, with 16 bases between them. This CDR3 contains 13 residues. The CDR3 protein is CASTQTGPGEQYF. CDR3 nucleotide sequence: TGTGCCAGCACTCAGACCGGTCCAGGCGAGCAGTACTTC.

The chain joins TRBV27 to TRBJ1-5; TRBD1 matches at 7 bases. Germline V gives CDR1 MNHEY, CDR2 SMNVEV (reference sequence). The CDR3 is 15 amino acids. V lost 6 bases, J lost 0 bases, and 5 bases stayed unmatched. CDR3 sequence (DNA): TGTGCCAGCAGGAGACAGGGAGATAGCAATCAGCCCCAGCATTTT. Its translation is CASRRQGDSNQPQHF.

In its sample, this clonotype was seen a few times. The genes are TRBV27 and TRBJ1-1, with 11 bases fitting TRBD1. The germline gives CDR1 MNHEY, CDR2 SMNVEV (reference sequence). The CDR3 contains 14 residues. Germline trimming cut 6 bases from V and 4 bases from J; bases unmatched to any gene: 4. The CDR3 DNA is TGTGCCAGCAGCCCCGGGACAGGGGGCACTGAAGCTTTCTTT. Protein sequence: CASSPGTGGTEAFF.

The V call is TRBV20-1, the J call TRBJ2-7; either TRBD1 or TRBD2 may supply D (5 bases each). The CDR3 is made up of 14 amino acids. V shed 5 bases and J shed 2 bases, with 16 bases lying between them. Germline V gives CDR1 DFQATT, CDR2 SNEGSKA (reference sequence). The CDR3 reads CSARDERPTYEQYF. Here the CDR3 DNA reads TGCAGTGCTCGGGACGAACGCCCGACCTACGAGCAGTACTTC.

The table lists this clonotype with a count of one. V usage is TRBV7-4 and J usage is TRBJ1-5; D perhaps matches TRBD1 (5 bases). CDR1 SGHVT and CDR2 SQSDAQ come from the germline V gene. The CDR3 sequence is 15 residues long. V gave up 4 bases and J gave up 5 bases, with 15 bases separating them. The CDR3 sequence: CASSCLGRDDQPQHF. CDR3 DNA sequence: TGTGCCAGCAGCTGCCTGGGCAGGGACGATCAGCCCCAGCATTTT.

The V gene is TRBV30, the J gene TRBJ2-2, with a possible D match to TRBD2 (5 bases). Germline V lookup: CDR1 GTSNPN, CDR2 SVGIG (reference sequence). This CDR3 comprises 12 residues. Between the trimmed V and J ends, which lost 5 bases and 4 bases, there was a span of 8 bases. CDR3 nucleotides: TGTGCCTGGGGTGGGAGCACCGGGGAGCTGTTTTTT. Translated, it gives CAWGGSTGELFF.

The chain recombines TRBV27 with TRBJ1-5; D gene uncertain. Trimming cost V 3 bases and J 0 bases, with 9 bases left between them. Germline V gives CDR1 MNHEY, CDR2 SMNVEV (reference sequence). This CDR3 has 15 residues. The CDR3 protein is CASSFNSYSNQPQHF. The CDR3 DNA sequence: TGTGCCAGCAGTTTCAACAGCTATAGCAATCAGCCCCAGCATTTT.